These T cell receptor beta chains were read from a single sample in a study of Ad26.COV2.S vaccination and SARS-CoV-2 variants. Only in-frame clones appear in the TCRdb table, and some are missing; sequencing was by immunoSEQ multiplex PCR. This table has around 320,000 clones, roughly 84% appearing once. The sample in question was peripheral blood, obtained in a trial of Ad26.COV2.S vaccine versus placebo. The receptors originated from a person aged 18-65 years who received the Ad26.COV2.S COVID-19 vaccine or a placebo. Both conserved end residues are trimmed from each CDR3. D genes are given only for firm matches. Size tells how often a clone was seen (once, few, many) or the class of an expanded clone, and some rows leave it out.

>few|TRBV9|TRBJ2-5|NA
ASSVEARGETQY
>NA|TRBV7-2|TRBJ1-5|NA
ASSLGQYSNQPQH
>NA|TRBV6-5|TRBJ2-7|TRBD2
ASRGGDYEQY
>NA|TRBV30|TRBJ2-7|TRBD2
AWTFSGGFSYEQY
>NA|TRBV18|TRBJ2-4|NA
ASSWGIAKNIQY
>once|TRBV5-4|TRBJ2-5|TRBD2
ASSLEPSGGQYQETQY
>few|TRBV20-1|TRBJ1-5|NA
SASISGAQQPQH
>NA|TRBV5-1|TRBJ2-3|NA
ASSLDGTDTQY
>few|TRBV29-1|TRBJ1-3|NA
SATDRTSSGNTIY
>NA|TRBV5-4|TRBJ2-3|NA
ASSPSPDTQY
>NA|TRBV27|TRBJ1-1|NA
ASSRRVSGTEAF
>NA|TRBV29-1|TRBJ2-5|NA
SVDESQGGTQY
>NA|TRBV19|TRBJ1-2|TRBD1
ASTDRVPFYGYT
>NA|TRBV6-5|TRBJ2-7|NA
ASSYSGGSEQY
>NA|TRBV5-1|TRBJ1-2|TRBD1
ASSQTGDTNYGYT
>NA|TRBV13|TRBJ2-3|NA
ASSMLSRGSDTQY
>NA|TRBV6-5|TRBJ2-6|NA
ASSYSEQGRNVLT
>once|TRBV27|TRBJ2-2|TRBD1
ASSIRDRGKSNTGELF
>NA|TRBV7-6|TRBJ1-1|TRBD1
ASSPATGVTEAF
>once|TRBV12-3/TRBV12-4|TRBJ2-4|NA
ASSLGVPNIQY
>NA|TRBV4-2|TRBJ1-2|TRBD1
ASSRTGPGGYT
>NA|TRBV7-8|TRBJ1-4|TRBD1
ASSLFSGTGTNEKLF
>once|TRBV11-2|TRBJ2-5|NA
ASSLVRGRSETQY
>NA|TRBV11-3|TRBJ2-2|NA
ASSASLNTGELF
>NA|TRBV4-1|TRBJ2-7|NA
ASSQGTHSYEQY
>NA|TRBV19|TRBJ1-5|NA
ASTYRSNQPQH
>few|TRBV7-3|TRBJ2-2|TRBD1
ASSTDRGLNTGELF
>NA|TRBV7-2|TRBJ1-5|NA
ASSLESNQPQH
>few|TRBV3-1/TRBV3-2|TRBJ1-5|TRBD1
ASSQAGTGGNQPQH
>NA|TRBV19|TRBJ2-5|TRBD2
ASSIDGTSGGETQY
>NA|TRBV19|TRBJ2-2|TRBD2
ASSNLFKSGTSGGELF
>NA|TRBV27|TRBJ2-7|NA
ATGLGHEQY
>NA|TRBV10-3|TRBJ2-1|NA
AISDPEPDNEQF
>once|TRBV9|TRBJ2-7|NA
ASSVGEEAYEQY
>NA|TRBV6-5|TRBJ1-6|TRBD1
ASNHRDRNSPLH
>few|TRBV6-2/TRBV6-3|TRBJ2-2|NA
ASSQTFSPAPGELF
>once|TRBV4-3|TRBJ1-1|NA
ASSQDWAATEAF